This TCR beta chain was recorded in a study of T-cell reconstitution after alpha-beta-depleted transplantation in children. The CDR3 spans 14 residues. Losses at the gene ends were 3 bases for V and 5 bases for J; bases not matched to a gene: 3. The germline CDR1 and CDR2 sequences are SGHRS and YFSETQ. Unique molecular identifiers tagged the TCRbeta library. MiXCR was run by TCRdb on the PCR reads, yielding one entry per CDR3 protein. The sample lists about 200,000 distinct CDR3 sequences; approximately 15% were seen once. The table lists this clonotype with many counts. This receptor was obtained from a human donor who donated a stem cell graft to a child with acute lymphoblastic leukemia. J is TRBJ2-7 and V is TRBV5-1; 12 positions match TRBD1. The specimen comprised PBMCs from the stem cell graft donor, sampled from the stem cell graft. CDR3 DNA sequence: TGCGCCAGCAGCTCCGGGACAGGGGGCAACGAGCAGTACTTC. It is translated as CASSSGTGGNEQYF. The full variable domain, completed using reference TRBV5-1 and TRBJ2-7, is KAGVTQTPRYLIKTRGQQVTLSCSPISGHRSVSWYQQTPGQGLQFLFEYFSETQRNKGNFPGRFSGRQFSNSRSEMNVSTLELGDSALYLCASSSGTGGNEQYFGPGTRLTVT.